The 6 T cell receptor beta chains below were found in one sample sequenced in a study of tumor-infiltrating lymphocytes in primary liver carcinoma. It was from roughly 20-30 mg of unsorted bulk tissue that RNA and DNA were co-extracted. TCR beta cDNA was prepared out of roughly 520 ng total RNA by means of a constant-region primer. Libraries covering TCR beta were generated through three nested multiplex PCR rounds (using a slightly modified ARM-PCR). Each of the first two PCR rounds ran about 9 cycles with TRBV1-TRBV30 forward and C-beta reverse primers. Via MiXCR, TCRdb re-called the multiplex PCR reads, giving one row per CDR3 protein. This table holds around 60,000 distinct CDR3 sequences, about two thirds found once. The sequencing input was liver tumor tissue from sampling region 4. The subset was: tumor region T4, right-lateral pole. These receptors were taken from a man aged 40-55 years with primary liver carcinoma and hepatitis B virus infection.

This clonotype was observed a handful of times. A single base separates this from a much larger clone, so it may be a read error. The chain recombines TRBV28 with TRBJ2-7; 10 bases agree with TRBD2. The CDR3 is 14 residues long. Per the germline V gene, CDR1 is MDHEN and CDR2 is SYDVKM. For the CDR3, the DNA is TGTGTCAGCAGTCCTCTAGCGGGAGCCTACGAGCAGTACTTC. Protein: CVSSPLAGAYEQYF.

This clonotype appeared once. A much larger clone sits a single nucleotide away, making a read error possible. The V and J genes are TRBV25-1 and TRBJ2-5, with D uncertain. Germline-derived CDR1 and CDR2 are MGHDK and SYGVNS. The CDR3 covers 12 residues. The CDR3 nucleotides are TGTGCCAACAGTCTAAACTCAGAGACCCAGTACTTC. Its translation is CANSLNSETQYF.

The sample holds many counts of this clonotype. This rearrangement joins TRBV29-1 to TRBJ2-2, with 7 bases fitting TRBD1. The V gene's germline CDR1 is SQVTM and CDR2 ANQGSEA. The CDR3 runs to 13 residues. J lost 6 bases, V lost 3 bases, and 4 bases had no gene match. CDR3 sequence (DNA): TGCAGCGTTGAGATAACAGGGGCCGGGGAGCTGTTTTTT. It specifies CSVEITGAGELFF.

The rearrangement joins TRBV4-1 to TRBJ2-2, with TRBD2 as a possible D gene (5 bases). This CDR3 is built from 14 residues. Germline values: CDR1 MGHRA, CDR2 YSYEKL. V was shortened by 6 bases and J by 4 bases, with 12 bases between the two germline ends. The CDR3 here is CASSLSVSTGELFF. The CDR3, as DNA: TGCGCCAGCAGTCTTAGCGTAAGCACCGGGGAGCTGTTTTTT.

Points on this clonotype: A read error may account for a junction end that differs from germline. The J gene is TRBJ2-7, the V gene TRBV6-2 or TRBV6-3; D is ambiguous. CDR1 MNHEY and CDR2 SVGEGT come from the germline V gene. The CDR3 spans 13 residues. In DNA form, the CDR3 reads TGTGACAGCAGTTACGAGGTACCCTGCGAGCAATACTTC. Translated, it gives CDSSYEVPCEQYF.

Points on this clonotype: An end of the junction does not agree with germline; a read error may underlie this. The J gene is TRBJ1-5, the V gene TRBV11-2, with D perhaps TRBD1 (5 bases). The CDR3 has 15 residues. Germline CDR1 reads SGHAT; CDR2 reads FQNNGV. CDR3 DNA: TGTGCCAGCAGCTTGGAGGAGAGGGGAGGTCAGCTCCAGCATTTT. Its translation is CASSLEERGGQLQHF. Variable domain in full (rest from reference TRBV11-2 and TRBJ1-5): EAGVAQSPRYKIIEKRQSVAFWCNPISGHATLYWYQQILGQGPKLLIQFQNNGVVDDSQLPKDRFSAERLKGVDSTLKIQPAKLEDSAVYLCASSLEERGGQLQHFGDGTRLSIL.